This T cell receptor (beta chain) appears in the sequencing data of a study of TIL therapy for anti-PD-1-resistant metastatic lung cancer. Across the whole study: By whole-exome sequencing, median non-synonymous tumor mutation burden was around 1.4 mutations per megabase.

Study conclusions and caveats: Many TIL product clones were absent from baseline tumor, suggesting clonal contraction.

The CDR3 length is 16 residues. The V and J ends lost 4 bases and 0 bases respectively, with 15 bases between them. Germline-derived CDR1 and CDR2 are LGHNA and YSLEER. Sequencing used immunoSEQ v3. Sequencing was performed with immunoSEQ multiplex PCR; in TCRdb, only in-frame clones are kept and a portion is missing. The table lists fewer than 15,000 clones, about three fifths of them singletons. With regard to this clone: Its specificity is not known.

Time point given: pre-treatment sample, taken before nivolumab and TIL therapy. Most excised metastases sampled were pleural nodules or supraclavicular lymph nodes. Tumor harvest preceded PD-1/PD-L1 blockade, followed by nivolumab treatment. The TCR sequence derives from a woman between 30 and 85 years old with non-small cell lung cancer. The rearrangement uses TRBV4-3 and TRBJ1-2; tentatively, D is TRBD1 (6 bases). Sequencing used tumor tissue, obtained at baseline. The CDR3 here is CASSLQVDSSNYGYTF. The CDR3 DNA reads TGCGCCAGCAGCCTTCAAGTGGACAGTTCTAACTATGGCTACACCTTC.